This T cell receptor (beta chain) was documented in a study of post-analysis software for immune sequencing data. Across the whole study: Some patients lacked subtype; others had relapsing-remitting, secondary progressive or progressive-relapsing disease.

The V gene's germline CDR1 is ENHRY and CDR2 SYGVKD. Trimming removed 0 bases from V and 0 bases from J, with 9 bases in between. CDR3 length equals 16 residues. This clonotype was counted only a few times. Its antigen remains unidentified. Sequencing libraries made from TCR beta cDNA carried unique molecular identifiers. MiXCR, run by TCRdb on the PCR reads, gives a single entry per CDR3 protein. Among 750,000 to 950,000 distinct CDR3 sequences listed, about 45% were seen once. Overall study findings and caveats: F measure clustering grouped samples strongly by preparation batch. TRBV5-6, TRBV5-1 and TRBV20-1 were among about 5 TRBV segments more frequent in patients than controls.

The chain links TRBV10-3 to TRBJ2-1; D perhaps matches TRBD2 (6 bases). The sequenced material came from blood. This TCR derives from a girl aged 10-17 years with multiple sclerosis. The CDR3 sequence: CAISESPGSSYNEQFF. DNA of the CDR3: TGTGCCATCAGTGAGTCGCCCGGGAGCTCCTACAATGAGCAGTTCTTC.